The present T cell receptor beta chain was sequenced within a study of cytomegalovirus exposure and HLA in healthy donors. Study-wide context: From 150 million to 200 million T cells, an earlier analysis saw approximately 120 million unique TCR beta sequences. Genotyping of some 400 donors showed that over 65% belonged to the Caucasian-associated ancestry cluster.

As concerns this clone: Its matching antigen is unknown.

Study-level points and caveats: Researchers catalogued over 150 TCR beta chains as cytomegalovirus-associated.

Trimming removed 0 bases from V and 8 bases from J, with 13 bases in between. CDR3 length: 13 residues. Germline lookup yields CDR1 SQVTM and CDR2 ANQGSEA. PCR was performed using 60 Vbeta and 13 Jbeta primers. The assay was immunoSEQ multiplex PCR, and TCRdb's table has in-frame clones only and misses some. The sample has about 110,000 clones, around four fifths seen once. The TCR comes from a man aged 25 to 40 in good health and CMV-seronegative. J is TRBJ1-1 and V is TRBV29-1, with D maybe TRBD1 (5 bases). The sequenced sample was PBMCs. CDR3 loop: CSVEENRGQEAFF. The CDR3 region has the DNA TGCAGCGTTGAAGAGAATAGGGGTCAAGAAGCTTTCTTT.